Here is one T cell receptor (beta chain) with its context. Its specificity is not known. The sample is drawn from a study of shared clonotypes between healthy human individuals. Whole-study context: Per donor, CD8 memory used one plate, CD8 naive used two, CD4 memory used three and CD4 naive used three.

Study findings and constraints: The study sampled only blood, and tissue repertoires likely differ. All-four-donor shared clonotypes had higher generation probabilities than non-shared clonotypes did.

V lost 4 bases and J lost 5; bases outside the gene matches: 6. Germline CDR1 MDHEN, CDR2 SYDVKM. The CDR3 totals 15 residues. Sequenced by immunoSEQ multiplex PCR; TCRdb stores in-frame clones only, minus some. The profile shows more than 1.2 million clones, around 98.5% of them singletons. Donors comprised only Caucasian adults living in Nashville, Tennessee. Sequences were obtained from naive CD4+ T cells sorted from blood. Subset here: CD45RA+ positively selected. This TCR was sampled from a man younger than 40 in good health. The rearrangement uses TRBV28 and TRBJ2-5, with 11 bases that match TRBD1. The CDR3 DNA reads as TGTGCCAGCAGTTCTCGGACAGGGGGCCGGGAGACCCAGTACTTC. Protein product: CASSSRTGGRETQYF. Full variable domain (rest looked up from reference TRBV28 and TRBJ2-5): DVKVTQSSRYLVKRTGEKVFLECVQDMDHENMFWYRQDPGLGLRLIYFSYDVKMKEKGDIPEGYSVSREKKERFSLILESASTNQTSMYLCASSSRTGGRETQYFGPGTRLLVL.